This TCR beta chain is from a study of blood T cell repertoires in COVID-19. On the study more broadly: The samples span acute and convalescent COVID-19 from the United States, Italy and Spain. T cells, B-cell-depleted T cells, or PBMCs provided the cDNA or gDNA that served as material.

The CDR3 covers 13 residues. Trimming removed 2 bases at V and 3 bases at J, with 7 bases between. The germline CDR1 and CDR2 sequences are KGHSH and LQKENI. In the authors' methods: Amplified reference gene primers provided the basis for estimating nucleated cell counts. Some clones are missing from TCRdb's copy, which holds only in-frame ones; the method was immunoSEQ multiplex PCR. V, J and clone size were drawn from that table, and D and trimming were deduced from the DNA. Of roughly 100,000 clones listed, around 80% are singletons. The source material was peripheral blood. The sequence was obtained from an older woman with acute or convalescent COVID-19. The genes are TRBV18 and TRBJ2-5; D unresolved. CDR3 sequence: CASSPGLKETQYF. CDR3 sequence (DNA): TGTGCCAGCTCACCAGGCTTGAAAGAGACCCAGTACTTC.